What follows describes a single TCR beta chain. No antigen is known for it. The CDR3 contains 15 residues. V lost 5 bases, J lost 7 bases, and 19 bases lay in between. Germline V gives CDR1 MNHNS, CDR2 SASEGT. TCRdb independently ran MiXCR on the reads; one entry per CDR3 protein. The table records approximately 73,000 distinct CDR3 sequences, roughly 40% of them present only once. The sample originates from a study of T cell repertoires in cytomegalovirus infection. Overall study context: In public TCR beta signatures, there were indications of both CMV infection and matching HLA type.

The sample consisted of CD8+ T cells from cultured PBMCs, taken from culture after CMV antigen stimulation. This receptor was taken from a human donor in good health (CMV status not recorded). Some clones in this sample may be carry-over from other donors' samples. The rearrangement joins TRBV6-1 to TRBJ2-3; D is uncertain. Written as DNA, the CDR3 is TGTGCCAGCAGTTCCCCGGCGGTAGCCATATATACGCAGTATTTT. It is translated as CASSSPAVAIYTQYF.